The 18 T cell receptor beta chains given below trace back to one sample, sequenced in a study of blood T cells in healthy people across ages. Then a second PCR, running about 6 to 12 cycles, was carried out with a sample-barcoded 5' primer and a J-beta primer mix. TCRdb ran MiXCR on the 5' RACE reads and lists one entry per CDR3 protein. In the table there are about 1.5 million distinct CDR3 sequences, roughly 43% of which are singletons. The sequenced sample was blood. Source of these receptors: a woman aged 18-29 years in good health.

The gene calls are TRBV3-1 and TRBJ1-2; D gene uncertain. The CDR3 covers 13 residues. The V gene lost 3 bases and the J gene lost 4 bases, with 9 bases spanning the gap. The V gene's germline CDR1 is LGHDT and CDR2 YNNKEL (reference sequence). Written as DNA, the CDR3 is TGTGCCAGCAGCCAGGGAGTCGGCTATGGCTACACCTTC. It codes for CASSQGVGYGYTF.

This clonotype was seen only once. For the CDR3, the DNA is TGTGCCAGCAGCGGGACTAGCGGGGGGGCAATTGGTACGCAGTATTTT. Protein: CASSGTSGGAIGTQYF. The chain uses TRBV9 and TRBJ2-3; TRBD2 agrees at 15 bases. The V segment lost 3 bases and the J segment 8 bases; nucleotides outside the gene matches: 7. The CDR3 contains 16 residues. Germline loops: CDR1 SGDLS, CDR2 YYNGEE.

The chain carries TRBV5-1 and TRBJ1-3, with 11 bases fitting TRBD1. J gave up 8 bases and V 2 bases, and 6 bases lay outside the gene matches. The CDR3 totals 15 residues. Germline lookup yields CDR1 SGHRS and CDR2 YFSETQ. The chain's CDR3 is CASSFSDRGQDTIYF. The CDR3 DNA reads TGCGCCAGCAGCTTCTCGGACAGGGGGCAAGACACCATATATTTT.

This clonotype was picked up a small number of times. This chain links TRBV7-2 with TRBJ2-3, with D unclear. V was cut by 4 bases and J by 4 bases, with 9 bases left in between. Germline V lookup: CDR1 SGHTA, CDR2 FQGNSA. CDR3 length: 13 residues. The CDR3 protein is CASSSAAADTQYF. The CDR3 region has the DNA TGTGCCAGCAGCTCCGCCGCCGCAGATACGCAGTATTTT.

The genes are TRBV7-2 and TRBJ1-2, with D tentatively TRBD1 (5 bases). The CDR3 has 16 amino acids. Per germline, CDR1 SGHTA and CDR2 FQGNSA. V was clipped by 4 bases and J by 4 bases, with 19 bases between them. CDR3 protein: CASSSFSGTGPYGYTF. The CDR3 coding sequence is TGTGCCAGCAGCTCGTTCTCCGGGACGGGGCCCTATGGCTACACCTTC.

The V call is TRBV5-4, the J call TRBJ2-7; the D gene is possibly TRBD2 (6 bases). This CDR3 is built from 14 residues. Trimming removed 4 bases from V and 3 bases from J, with 14 bases in between. Germline V gives CDR1 SGHNT, CDR2 YYREEE (reference sequence). The CDR3 region is CASSPGTLGYEQYF. For the CDR3, the DNA is TGTGCCAGCAGCCCCGGGACTCTCGGCTACGAGCAGTACTTC. The full variable domain, rest sourced from reference TRBV5-4 and TRBJ2-7, is ETGVTQSPTHLIKTRGQQVTLRCSSQSGHNTVSWYQQALGQGPQFIFQYYREEENGRGNFPPRFSGLQFPNYSSELNVNALELDDSALYLCASSPGTLGYEQYFGPGTRLTVT.

This clonotype has just a few counts. This rearrangement joins TRBV12-3 or TRBV12-4 to TRBJ2-4; D is possibly TRBD1 (5 bases). CDR3 length: 14 residues. The V gene lost 3 bases and the J gene lost 0 bases, with 6 bases spanning the gap. CDR3 residues: CASSLTAAKNIQYF. DNA of the CDR3: TGTGCCAGCAGTTTGACAGCAGCCAAAAACATTCAGTACTTC.

This clonotype was seen only once. The gene calls are TRBV11-2 and TRBJ2-6; 7 bases match TRBD2. V lost 8 bases to trimming and J lost 0 bases; unmatched junction nucleotides: 16. The CDR3 consists of 19 residues. Germline assignment: CDR1 SGHAT and CDR2 FQNNGV. The CDR3 bases are TGTGCCAGCCGGGACCTTAGCGGGCTGATGAGCTCTGGGGCCAACGTCCTGACTTTC. Residues: CASRDLSGLMSSGANVLTF. Full variable domain (missing parts from reference TRBV11-2 and TRBJ2-6): EAGVAQSPRYKIIEKRQSVAFWCNPISGHATLYWYQQILGQGPKLLIQFQNNGVVDDSQLPKDRFSAERLKGVDSTLKIQPAKLEDSAVYLCASRDLSGLMSSGANVLTFGAGSRLTVL.

The chain joins TRBV20-1 to TRBJ2-4; maybe TRBD1 (5 bases). Germline CDR1 is DFQATT and CDR2 is SNEGSKA (reference sequence). V was clipped by 6 bases and J by 13 bases, with 25 bases between them. The CDR3 consists of 14 residues. The CDR3 loop is CSALRPQAGNEQYF. In DNA, the CDR3 is TGCAGTGCCCTGAGACCCCAAGCAGGGAATGAGCAGTACTTC.

The rearrangement uses TRBV20-1 and TRBJ2-7, with 7 nucleotides matching TRBD2. The ends lost 6 bases at V and 3 bases at J; junction bases unmatched: 8. The length of the CDR3 is 13 residues. The germline CDR1 and CDR2 sequences are DFQATT and SNEGSKA (reference sequence). The CDR3 loop is CSAKAGPFYEQYF. The CDR3 DNA reads as TGCAGTGCGAAAGCGGGACCCTTCTACGAGCAGTACTTC.

CDR3 region: CASSWTSLSEQYF. The CDR3 DNA follows: TGCGCCAGCAGCTGGACTAGTCTCAGCGAGCAGTACTTC. V usage is TRBV5-1 and J usage is TRBJ2-7; 7 bases agree with TRBD2. This CDR3 has 13 amino acids. J lost 6 bases, V lost 3 bases, and 6 bases had no gene match. The germline V gene encodes CDR1 SGHRS and CDR2 YFSETQ.

The chain links TRBV7-9 to TRBJ1-1; possibly TRBD1 for D (5 bases). Looked up from germline, CDR1 is SEHNR and CDR2 is FQNEAQ (reference sequence). The CDR3 spans 15 residues. V was clipped by 7 bases and J by 0 bases, with 15 bases between them. CDR3 DNA sequence: TGTGCCAGCACCTACGGGGGGTCCATGAACACTGAAGCTTTCTTT. Its translation is CASTYGGSMNTEAFF.

This clonotype has a handful of counts. This rearrangement joins TRBV20-1 to TRBJ1-4; D remains unclear. This CDR3 is built from 14 residues. V was cut by 2 bases and J by 3 bases, with 10 bases left in between. Germline loops: CDR1 DFQATT, CDR2 SNEGSKA (reference sequence). The DNA of the CDR3 is TGCAGTGCTAGATCCATCCTCGCTAATGAAAAACTGTTTTTT. It encodes CSARSILANEKLFF.

This clonotype was detected a few times. The rearrangement joins TRBV2 to TRBJ2-7; 8 bases match TRBD1. V was pared by 7 bases and J by 2 bases, with 7 bases of the junction left unmatched. Germline loops: CDR1 SNHLY, CDR2 FYNNEI. The CDR3 consists of 14 residues. The CDR3 coding sequence is TGTGCCAGCAACGAACAGGGGGGCACCTACGAGCAGTACTTC. It translates to CASNEQGGTYEQYF.

This clonotype has more than one count but fewer than ten. The CDR3 spells CASSLSQGMETQYF. The CDR3 coding sequence is TGCGCCAGCAGCCTCTCACAGGGGATGGAGACCCAGTACTTC. V gene TRBV5-1 combines with J gene TRBJ2-5; 7 bases line up with TRBD1. The CDR3 runs 14 residues. Germline V gives CDR1 SGHRS, CDR2 YFSETQ. V shed 4 bases and J 5 bases; nucleotides not matched to a gene: 8.

The rearrangement joins TRBV7-8 to TRBJ2-1; possible D gene TRBD1, 6 bases. With 5 bases removed from V and 6 bases from J, the gap between germline ends came to 20 bases. The CDR3 consists of 16 residues. Germline-derived CDR1 and CDR2 are SGHVS and FQNEAQ. The CDR3 nucleotides are TGTGCCAGCAGCCCCCTCGCAGGGGCTACCTGCAATGAGCAGTTCTTC. It codes for CASSPLAGATCNEQFF.

This chain uses TRBV2 with TRBJ2-1, with D uncertain. The germline V gene has CDR1 SNHLY and CDR2 FYNNEI. Trimming shortened V by 1 base and J by 2 bases, and 6 bases separated the two germline ends. The CDR3 is 14 residues long. CDR3 sequence (DNA): TGTGCCAGCAGTGAAGGGCTACCCTACAATGAGCAGTTCTTC. Translating it yields CASSEGLPYNEQFF.

This clonotype turned up a few times. This chain links TRBV4-3 with TRBJ2-1; 7 positions agree with TRBD1. Germline CDR1 reads LGHNA; CDR2 reads YSLEER. This CDR3 has 19 amino acids. J lost 1 base, V lost 0 bases, and 12 bases had no gene match. CDR3 in amino acids: CASSQDTGTASLSYNEQFF. In DNA, the CDR3 is TGCGCCAGCAGCCAAGATACGGGGACAGCCTCTTTATCCTACAATGAGCAGTTCTTC.